The clone carrying this T cell receptor beta chain was seen more than once but under ten times. These data are taken from a study of blood T cell repertoires in COVID-19. This table comes from immunoSEQ multiplex PCR, and its TCRdb copy is limited to in-frame clones, with some not included. Among about 490,000 clones listed, approximately 83% were seen once. This CDR3 has 14 residues. The V and J ends lost 5 bases and 1 base, in that order; junction bases with no gene match: 1. Germline assignment: CDR1 MNHEY and CDR2 SVGAGI. Material: peripheral blood. The origin of this receptor is a human donor in a cohort sampled during active COVID-19. This sequence joins TRBV6-5 and TRBJ1-1; 10 positions match TRBD1. CDR3 nucleotide sequence: TGTGCCAGCAGTCGGGACAGGGGGAACACTGAAGCTTTCTTT. Protein: CASSRDRGNTEAFF.